The present TCR beta chain was sequenced within a study of blood T cell repertoires in COVID-19. Study as a whole: COVID-19 samples from acute and convalescent phases originated in the United States, Italy and Spain. T cells, B-cell-depleted T cells, or PBMCs supplied cDNA or gDNA.

Per the original methods: By means of reference gene primer amplification, nucleated cell counts were estimated. The table came from immunoSEQ multiplex PCR; TCRdb's copy has only in-frame clones and leaves some out. V and J calls and clone size are copied from that table; D and trimming were computed from the DNA. The top ten hold around 2% of the sample, which has hundreds of thousands of clones, 82% seen once. This CDR3 comprises 13 residues. The ends were cut back, 8 bases at V and 4 bases at J, with 15 bases in the middle. Germline CDR1 is SNHLY and CDR2 is FYNNEI. This clone has only a few counts.

The sequenced sample was peripheral blood. This clonotype originated in a woman of 80 years or more with acute or convalescent COVID-19. V and J are TRBV2 and TRBJ2-7; maybe TRBD2 (6 bases). The CDR3 DNA follows: TGTGCCAGCCAAGACGTCGGACTATACGAGCAGTACTTC. It codes for CASQDVGLYEQYF.